What follows describes a single TCR beta chain. PCR amplification relied on 60 Vbeta primers (plus 13 Jbeta primers). Repertoires were generated with immunoSEQ multiplex PCR, while TCRdb's copy carries only in-frame clones and drops some. The table includes about 99,000 clones, 65% to 85% detected once. The CDR3 loop spans 17 amino acids. CDR1 and CDR2 (germline): MDHEN, SYDVKM. V shed 4 bases, J shed 5 bases, and the junction held 14 bases outside the gene matches. The record originates from a study of cytomegalovirus exposure and HLA in healthy donors. The clonotype originates from a man aged 45 to 65 in good health and CMV-seropositive. The chain uses TRBV28 and TRBJ2-5; 9 bases are shared with TRBD2. The sequenced material came from PBMCs. The CDR3 region is CASSSPTSSGSPETQYF. In nucleotides, the CDR3 is TGTGCCAGCAGTTCCCCCACGAGTAGCGGGAGTCCGGAGACCCAGTACTTC.